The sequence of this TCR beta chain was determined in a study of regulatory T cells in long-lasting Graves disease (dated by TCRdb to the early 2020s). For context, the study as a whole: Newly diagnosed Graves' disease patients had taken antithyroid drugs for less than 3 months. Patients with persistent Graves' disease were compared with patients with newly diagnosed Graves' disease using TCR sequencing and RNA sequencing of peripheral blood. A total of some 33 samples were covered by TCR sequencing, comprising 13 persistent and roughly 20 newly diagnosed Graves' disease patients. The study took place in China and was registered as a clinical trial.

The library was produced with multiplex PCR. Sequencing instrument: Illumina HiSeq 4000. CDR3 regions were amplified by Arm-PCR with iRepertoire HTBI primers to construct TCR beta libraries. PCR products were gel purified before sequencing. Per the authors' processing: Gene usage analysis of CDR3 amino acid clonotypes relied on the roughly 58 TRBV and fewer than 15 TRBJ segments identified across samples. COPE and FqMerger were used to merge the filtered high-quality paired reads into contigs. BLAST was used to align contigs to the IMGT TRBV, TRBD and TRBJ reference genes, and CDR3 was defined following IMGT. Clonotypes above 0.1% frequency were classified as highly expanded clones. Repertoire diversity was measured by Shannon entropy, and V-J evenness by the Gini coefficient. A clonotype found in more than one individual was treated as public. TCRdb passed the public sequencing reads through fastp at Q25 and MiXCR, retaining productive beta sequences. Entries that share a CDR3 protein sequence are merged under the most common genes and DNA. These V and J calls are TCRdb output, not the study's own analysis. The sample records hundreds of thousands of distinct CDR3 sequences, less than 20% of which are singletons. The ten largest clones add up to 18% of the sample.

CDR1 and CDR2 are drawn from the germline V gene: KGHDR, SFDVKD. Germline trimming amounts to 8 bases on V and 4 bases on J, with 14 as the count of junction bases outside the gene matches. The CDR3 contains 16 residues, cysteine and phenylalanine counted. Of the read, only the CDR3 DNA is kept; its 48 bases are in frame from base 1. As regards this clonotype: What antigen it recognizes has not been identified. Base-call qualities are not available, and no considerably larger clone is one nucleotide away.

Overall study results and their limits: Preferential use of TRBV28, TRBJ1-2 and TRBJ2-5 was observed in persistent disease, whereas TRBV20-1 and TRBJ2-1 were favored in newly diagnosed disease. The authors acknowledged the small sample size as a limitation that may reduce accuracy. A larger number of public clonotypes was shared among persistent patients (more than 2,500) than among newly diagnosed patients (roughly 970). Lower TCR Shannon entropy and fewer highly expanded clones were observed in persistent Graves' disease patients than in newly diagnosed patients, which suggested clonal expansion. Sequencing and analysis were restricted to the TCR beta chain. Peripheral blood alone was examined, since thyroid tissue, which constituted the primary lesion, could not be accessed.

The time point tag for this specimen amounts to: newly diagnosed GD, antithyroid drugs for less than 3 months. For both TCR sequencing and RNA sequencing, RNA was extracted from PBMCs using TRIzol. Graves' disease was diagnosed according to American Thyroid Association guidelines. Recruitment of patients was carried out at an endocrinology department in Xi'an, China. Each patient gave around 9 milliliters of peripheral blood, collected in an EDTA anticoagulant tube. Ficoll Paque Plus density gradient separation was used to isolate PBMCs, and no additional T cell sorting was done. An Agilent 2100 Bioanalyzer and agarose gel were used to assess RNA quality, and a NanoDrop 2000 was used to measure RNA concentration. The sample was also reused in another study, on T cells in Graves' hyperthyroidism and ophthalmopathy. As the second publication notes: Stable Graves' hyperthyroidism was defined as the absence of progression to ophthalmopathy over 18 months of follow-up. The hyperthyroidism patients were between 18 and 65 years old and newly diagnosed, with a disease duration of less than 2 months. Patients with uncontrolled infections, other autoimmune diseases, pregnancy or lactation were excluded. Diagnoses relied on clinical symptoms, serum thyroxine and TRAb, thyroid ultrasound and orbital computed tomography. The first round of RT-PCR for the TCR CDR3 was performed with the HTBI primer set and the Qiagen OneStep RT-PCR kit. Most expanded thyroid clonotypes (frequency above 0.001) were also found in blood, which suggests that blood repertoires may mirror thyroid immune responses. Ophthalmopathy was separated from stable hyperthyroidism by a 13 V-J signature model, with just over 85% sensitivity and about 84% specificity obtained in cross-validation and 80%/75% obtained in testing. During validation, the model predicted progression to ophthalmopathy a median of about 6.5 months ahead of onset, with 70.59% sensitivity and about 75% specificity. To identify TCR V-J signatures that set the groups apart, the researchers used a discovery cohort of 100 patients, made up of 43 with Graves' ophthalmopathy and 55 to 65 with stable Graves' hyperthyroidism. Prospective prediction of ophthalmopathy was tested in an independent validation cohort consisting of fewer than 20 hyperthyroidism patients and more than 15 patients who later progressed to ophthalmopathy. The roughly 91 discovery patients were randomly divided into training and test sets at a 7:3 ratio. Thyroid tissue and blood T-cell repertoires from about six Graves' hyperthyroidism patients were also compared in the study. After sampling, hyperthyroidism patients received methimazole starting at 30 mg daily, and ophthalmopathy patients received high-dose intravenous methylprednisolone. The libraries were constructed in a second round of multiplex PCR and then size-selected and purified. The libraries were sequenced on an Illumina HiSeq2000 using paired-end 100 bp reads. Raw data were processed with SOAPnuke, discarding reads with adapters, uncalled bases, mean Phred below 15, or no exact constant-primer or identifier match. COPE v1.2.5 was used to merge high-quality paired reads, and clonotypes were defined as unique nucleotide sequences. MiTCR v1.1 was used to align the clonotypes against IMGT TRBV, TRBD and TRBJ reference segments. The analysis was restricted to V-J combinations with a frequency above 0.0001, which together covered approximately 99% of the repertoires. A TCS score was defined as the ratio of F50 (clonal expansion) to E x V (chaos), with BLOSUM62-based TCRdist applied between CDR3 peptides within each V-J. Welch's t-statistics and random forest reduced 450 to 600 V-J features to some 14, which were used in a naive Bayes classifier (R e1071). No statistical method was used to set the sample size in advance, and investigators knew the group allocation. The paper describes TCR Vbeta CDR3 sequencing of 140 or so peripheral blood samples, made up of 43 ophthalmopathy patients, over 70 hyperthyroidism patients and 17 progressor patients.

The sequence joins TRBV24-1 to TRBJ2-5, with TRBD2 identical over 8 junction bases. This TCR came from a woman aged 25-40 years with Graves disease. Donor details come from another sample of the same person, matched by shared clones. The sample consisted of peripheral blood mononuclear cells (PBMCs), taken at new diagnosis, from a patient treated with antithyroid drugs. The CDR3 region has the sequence CATIFPGGRAGETQYF. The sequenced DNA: TGTGCCACCATCTTTCCGGGGGGGAGGGCCGGAGAGACCCAGTACTTC.